Below are 30 T cell receptor beta chains sequenced from a single sample in a study of blood T cell repertoires in COVID-19. Produced via immunoSEQ multiplex PCR; TCRdb's table is partial and in-frame only. The repertoire has nearly 90,000 clones, approximately 89% of them found once; the top ten carry over 0.45%. Sequences were obtained from peripheral blood. The receptors come from a man aged 55 to 70 with acute or convalescent COVID-19.

This sequence joins TRBV14 and TRBJ1-1; 7 bases map to TRBD1. Trimming took 0 bases from V and 4 from J; bases not matched to a gene: 5. Germline values: CDR1 SGHDN, CDR2 FVKESK. The CDR3 totals 15 residues. CDR3 sequence: CASSQEGGLPTEAFF. The CDR3 DNA follows: TGTGCCAGCAGCCAAGAAGGGGGCCTCCCCACTGAAGCTTTCTTT.

V gene TRBV7-2 combines with J gene TRBJ1-6; maybe TRBD1 (5 bases). The germline gives CDR1 SGHTA, CDR2 FQGNSA. This CDR3 contains 11 residues. Trimming left V 4 bases short and J 13 bases short, with 8 bases between. Here the CDR3 reads CASSSGIPLHF. The CDR3, as DNA: TGTGCCAGCAGCTCAGGGATTCCCCTCCACTTT.

The V gene is TRBV19, the J gene TRBJ2-5, with TRBD2 matching 15 bases. Unmatched junction bases numbered 13, after V lost 6 bases and J lost 5 bases. The germline V gene encodes CDR1 LNHDA and CDR2 SQIVND (reference sequence). The CDR3 runs 18 residues. The CDR3 reads CASSSRTSGRVRMETQYF. CDR3 nucleotides: TGTGCCAGTAGCTCCCGGACTAGCGGGAGGGTTAGGATGGAGACCCAGTACTTC.

This clone has a single count. The gene calls are TRBV28 and TRBJ1-2; 7 bases line up with TRBD1. Germline loops: CDR1 MDHEN, CDR2 SYDVKM. The V gene end was trimmed by 6 bases and the J gene end by 8 bases; junction bases not matched to a gene: 9. This CDR3 comprises 13 residues. The CDR3 here is CASRDQGVMGYTF. Here the CDR3 DNA reads TGTGCCAGCAGAGATCAGGGGGTTATGGGCTACACCTTC.

As concerns this clone: One junction end disagrees with the germline gene, perhaps due to a read error. The rearrangement uses TRBV10-1 and TRBJ1-3; no reliable D call. Germline CDR1 reads WNHNN; CDR2 reads SYGVQD (reference sequence). This CDR3 has 13 amino acids. CDR3 nucleotide sequence: TGCGCCAAACCGGGTTTCGGTCACCGGGGAGCTGTTTTT. Translation: CAKPGFGHRGAVF.

The table lists this clone with a count of one. The chain combines TRBV6-5 with TRBJ2-1; 9 nucleotides agree with TRBD1. This CDR3 region has 14 residues. CDR1 is MNHEY and CDR2 is SVGAGI in the germline V gene. V lost 8 bases to trimming and J lost 4 bases; unmatched junction nucleotides: 6. CDR3 loop: CASQTGGLYNEQFF. The CDR3 DNA follows: TGTGCCAGCCAAACAGGGGGCTTATACAATGAGCAGTTCTTC.

This chain connects TRBV6-1 to TRBJ2-1, with 8 bases identical to TRBD1. Germline V gene data show CDR1 as MNHNS and CDR2 as SASEGT. The CDR3 totals 16 residues. V was pared by 4 bases and J by 4 bases, with 9 bases of the junction left unmatched. The CDR3 region is CASSVDQGAIYNEQFF. CDR3 DNA: TGTGCCAGCAGTGTTGATCAGGGGGCTATATACAATGAGCAGTTCTTC.

The genes are TRBV9 and TRBJ2-1, with TRBD2 as a possible D gene (5 bases). V lost 2 bases, J lost 0 bases, and 9 bases lay in between. CDR1 and CDR2 from the germline V gene are SGDLS and YYNGEE. The length of the CDR3 is 15 residues. CDR3 DNA sequence: TGTGCCAGCAGCGTCGGGGTTACCTCCTACAATGAGCAGTTCTTC. Protein product: CASSVGVTSYNEQFF. The variable domain in full, with the rest retrieved from reference TRBV9 and TRBJ2-1, is DSGVTQTPKHLITATGQRVTLRCSPRSGDLSVYWYQQSLDQGLQFLIQYYNGEERAKGNILERFSAQQFPDLHSELNLSSLELGDSALYFCASSVGVTSYNEQFFGPGTRLTVL.

The CDR3 region is CASSPLGGGSSYTF. In nucleotides, the CDR3 is TGTGCCAGCAGCCCACTCGGGGGGGGATCGAGCTACACCTTC. The chain has TRBV6-5 and TRBJ1-2, with a tentative D call TRBD1 (5 bases). The CDR3 extends over 14 amino acids. CDR1 and CDR2 (germline): MNHEY, SVGAGI. V shed 6 bases and J shed 9 bases, with 20 bases lying between them.

This clone was counted between two and nine times. V usage is TRBV5-1 and J usage is TRBJ1-5, with D possibly matching TRBD1 (6 bases). Germline loops: CDR1 SGHRS, CDR2 YFSETQ. V dropped 4 bases and J dropped 5 bases, with 16 bases sitting between them. This CDR3 has 15 residues. CDR3 loop: CASSREGTMDQPQHF. The DNA for the CDR3 is TGCGCCAGCAGCCGCGAGGGGACAATGGATCAGCCCCAGCATTTT.

The chain links TRBV28 to TRBJ2-7, with a tentative D call TRBD2 (5 bases). The CDR3 has 13 amino acids. Germline CDR1 reads MDHEN; CDR2 reads SYDVKM. V dropped 2 bases and J dropped 7 bases, with 12 bases sitting between them. The CDR3 DNA reads as TGTGCCAGCAGTTTAAGTTGGGAGAGGGAGCAGTACTTC. It yields the protein CASSLSWEREQYF. Drawing the rest from reference TRBV28 and TRBJ2-7, the complete variable domain is DVKVTQSSRYLVKRTGEKVFLECVQDMDHENMFWYRQDPGLGLRLIYFSYDVKMKEKGDIPEGYSVSREKKERFSLILESASTNQTSMYLCASSLSWEREQYFGPGTRLTVT.

The V and J genes are TRBV6-4 and TRBJ1-5, with D perhaps matching TRBD1 (6 bases). This CDR3 region has 19 residues. Trimming stripped 8 bases from V and 0 bases from J, with 26 bases between. Germline lookup yields CDR1 MRHNA and CDR2 SNTAGT. The DNA of the CDR3 is TGTGCCAGCCGCCAGATCCGGGACACGGCGATACATAGCAATCAGCCCCAGCATTTT. This encodes CASRQIRDTAIHSNQPQHF.

The chain couples TRBV6-5 to TRBJ2-2; 11 bases are shared with TRBD2. Germline V gene sequence: CDR1 MNHEY, CDR2 SVGAGI. The CDR3 covers 15 residues. Trimming at V came to 6 bases and at J to 1 base, leaving 1 base not matched to a gene. CDR3 nucleotide sequence: TGTGCCAGCAGGCTAGCGGGGGGGAACACCGGGGAGCTGTTTTTT. It translates to CASRLAGGNTGELFF.

J is TRBJ1-5 and V is TRBV19; 7 positions agree with TRBD1. This CDR3 has 15 amino acids. Germline V gene lookup returns CDR1 LNHDA and CDR2 SQIVND (reference sequence). V trimming: 6 bases; J trimming: 2 bases; junction bases outside the gene matches: 7. CDR3 in amino acids: CASRTTGWGNQPQHF. The CDR3 nucleotides are TGTGCCAGTAGAACGACAGGGTGGGGCAATCAGCCCCAGCATTTT.

The chain is built from TRBV6-5 and TRBJ2-7, with D perhaps matching TRBD1 (5 bases). Germline assignment: CDR1 MNHEY and CDR2 SVGAGI. CDR3 length: 12 residues. V lost 6 bases to trimming and J lost 3 bases, with 9 bases between them. The CDR3 nucleotides are TGTGCCAGCAGCACACAGGACTACGAGCAGTACTTC. Translation: CASSTQDYEQYF.

This clone is a singleton in its sample. A read error may produce the germline difference seen at one junction end. The genes are TRBV30 and TRBJ1-2; D possibly corresponds to TRBD1 (5 bases). Germline V gene sequence: CDR1 GTSNPN, CDR2 SVGIG (reference sequence). This CDR3 has 13 residues. CDR3 loop: CAWGVQAFYGYTF. DNA of the CDR3: TGTGCCTGGGGTGTACAGGCCTTCTATGGCTACACCTTC. The whole variable domain, filled in from reference TRBV30 and TRBJ1-2, reads SQTIHQWPATLVQPVGSPLSLECTVEGTSNPNLYWYRQAAGRGLQLLFYSVGIGQISSEVPQNLSASRPQDRQFILSSKKLLLSDSGFYLCAWGVQAFYGYTFGSGTRLTVV.

This clone was detected only a few times. The chain is built from TRBV19 and TRBJ1-3, with a possible D match to TRBD1 (5 bases). V lost 5 bases and J 7 bases, leaving 15 bases between the germline ends. The CDR3 spans 14 residues. The germline V gene encodes CDR1 LNHDA and CDR2 SQIVND (reference sequence). CDR3 region: CASSRGPSGNTIYF. The CDR3 nucleotides are TGTGCCAGTAGTCGGGGACCGAGCGGGAACACCATATATTTT.

The chain joins TRBV7-3 to TRBJ1-2; 7 bases line up with TRBD1. The germline V gene encodes CDR1 SGHTA and CDR2 FQGTGA. Losses at the gene ends were 0 bases for V and 8 bases for J; bases not matched to a gene: 9. The CDR3 covers 15 residues. Written as DNA, the CDR3 is TGTGCCAGCAGCTTAACCCCCGGGACAGTCGGCGGCTACACCTTC. It codes for CASSLTPGTVGGYTF.

This clone was seen a handful of times. CDR3 loop: CASNRGLVNEKLFF. The CDR3 DNA is TGCGCCAGCAACAGGGGGCTTGTTAATGAAAAACTGTTTTTT. The chain uses TRBV5-1 and TRBJ1-4; 9 nucleotides agree with TRBD1. This CDR3 has 14 amino acids. Germline CDR1 SGHRS, CDR2 YFSETQ. V lost 6 bases, J lost 4 bases, and 4 bases stayed unmatched.

The chain recombines TRBV30 with TRBJ2-1; 10 nucleotides agree with TRBD2. V shed 1 base, J shed 4 bases, and the junction held 1 base outside the gene matches. Germline-derived CDR1 and CDR2 are GTSNPN and SVGIG (reference sequence). CDR3 length: 14 residues. The CDR3 DNA reads as TGTGCCTGGAGTGGACTAGCGGGTTACAATGAGCAGTTCTTC. This translates into CAWSGLAGYNEQFF. Combining the CDR3 with reference TRBV30 and TRBJ2-1 gives the whole variable domain SQTIHQWPATLVQPVGSPLSLECTVEGTSNPNLYWYRQAAGRGLQLLFYSVGIGQISSEVPQNLSASRPQDRQFILSSKKLLLSDSGFYLCAWSGLAGYNEQFFGPGTRLTVL.

V usage is TRBV5-6 and J usage is TRBJ1-1; 9 bases map to TRBD1. V lost 4 bases and J lost 4; bases outside the gene matches: 5. The germline V gene has CDR1 SGHDT and CDR2 YYEEEE. CDR3 size: 14 residues. CDR3 in amino acids: CASSQQGAVTEAFF. CDR3 DNA sequence: TGTGCCAGCAGCCAACAGGGGGCTGTCACTGAAGCTTTCTTT.

Only one count was recorded for this clone. This rearrangement joins TRBV28 to TRBJ2-1; 15 bases are a match to TRBD2. The CDR3 spans 16 residues. Trimming at V came to 4 bases and at J to 8 bases, leaving 6 bases not matched to a gene. The V gene's germline CDR1 is MDHEN and CDR2 SYDVKM. The CDR3 sequence is CASSSGLAGGDDEQFF. In nucleotides, the CDR3 is TGTGCCAGCAGTTCCGGACTAGCGGGGGGGGATGATGAGCAGTTCTTC.

This clone was seen only a few times. The chain is built from TRBV5-1 and TRBJ2-7; possible D gene TRBD2, 6 bases. Germline values: CDR1 SGHRS, CDR2 YFSETQ. The germline V and J ends were trimmed by 0 bases and 3 bases, with 13 bases remaining between them. The CDR3 sequence is 15 residues long. CDR3 nucleotides: TGCGCCAGCAGCTTGGGCGCGACTAGGGTCTACGAGCAGTACTTC. It translates to CASSLGATRVYEQYF.

This chain uses TRBV5-1 with TRBJ2-7; D may be TRBD2 (6 bases). Trimming took 4 bases from V and 2 from J, leaving 13 bases between them. Germline V gives CDR1 SGHRS, CDR2 YFSETQ. The CDR3 spans 14 residues. CDR3: CASSVTSEPYEQYF. CDR3 DNA sequence: TGCGCCAGCAGCGTGACTAGTGAGCCCTACGAGCAGTACTTC.

The V call is TRBV7-3, the J call TRBJ2-1; TRBD2 agrees at 9 bases. J lost 9 bases, V lost 0 bases, and 6 bases had no gene match. This CDR3 contains 15 residues. The germline V gene encodes CDR1 SGHTA and CDR2 FQGTGA. The CDR3, as DNA: TGTGCCAGCAGCTTAACTCGCGGGGGGGCCCCTGAGCAGTTCTTC. It is translated as CASSLTRGGAPEQFF.

As DNA, the CDR3 is TGTGCCAGCGACGTCCGAGGAGGCAGACAGCCCCAGCATTTT. Residues: CASDVRGGRQPQHF. The chain has TRBV6-5 and TRBJ1-5; D is ambiguous. The germline gives CDR1 MNHEY, CDR2 SVGAGI. This CDR3 is built from 14 residues. The V gene lost 8 bases and the J gene lost 7 bases, with 18 bases spanning the gap.

The DNA of the CDR3 is TGTGCCAGCGGGGGGACGGAGACCGGTCTGTACTTC. This encodes CASGGTETGLYF. The chain employs TRBV28 and TRBJ2-7; perhaps TRBD2 as D (6 bases). CDR1 is MDHEN, CDR2 SYDVKM, per germline. Trimming removed 8 bases from V and 12 bases from J, with 20 bases in between. This CDR3 is 12 amino acids long.

The chain employs TRBV9 and TRBJ2-5, with 7 nucleotides matching TRBD1. Unmatched junction bases numbered 6, after V lost 0 bases and J lost 1 base. This CDR3 is built from 16 residues. The germline V gene has CDR1 SGDLS and CDR2 YYNGEE. CDR3 sequence reads: CASSVATGLGQETQYF. CDR3 nucleotide sequence: TGTGCCAGCAGCGTAGCGACAGGGTTAGGCCAAGAGACCCAGTACTTC. Full variable domain (missing parts from reference TRBV9 and TRBJ2-5): DSGVTQTPKHLITATGQRVTLRCSPRSGDLSVYWYQQSLDQGLQFLIQYYNGEERAKGNILERFSAQQFPDLHSELNLSSLELGDSALYFCASSVATGLGQETQYFGPGTRLLVL.

This chain links TRBV7-2 with TRBJ2-1; 7 bases agree with TRBD1. The CDR3 is 12 amino acids. Germline CDR1 and CDR2: SGHTA and FQGNSA. J gave up 6 bases and V 5 bases, and 1 base lay outside the gene matches. The CDR3 sequence: CASSRDSNEQFF. The CDR3 DNA sequence: TGTGCCAGCAGCCGGGACAGCAATGAGCAGTTCTTC.

V gene TRBV15 combines with J gene TRBJ2-1; 11 positions match TRBD2. The CDR3 sequence is 16 residues long. With 1 base clipped from V and 6 bases from J, the junction kept 5 bases outside the gene matches. Germline loops: CDR1 LNHNV, CDR2 YYDKDF (reference sequence). This CDR3 reads CATSRGTSGSTNEQFF. CDR3 bases: TGTGCCACCAGCAGAGGAACTAGCGGGAGTACCAATGAGCAGTTCTTC.